Listed below are T cell receptor beta chains from one sample, sequenced in a study of T cell responses to AZD1222 COVID-19 vaccine. Profiling relied on immunoSEQ multiplex PCR, and the TCRdb table lists in-frame clones only, not all of them. The data show 95,000 to 120,000 clones, about nine tenths seen once. The sample consisted of peripheral blood, taken 28 days after the second AZD1222 dose. Receptors were obtained from an adult who received the AZD1222 COVID-19 vaccine. Both conserved end residues are part of each CDR3. The order of the fields is clone size, J gene, D gene, V gene, CDR3 DNA, CDR3 protein. A D gene is named only where the DNA matches it firmly. The size of a clone is reported for some rows only, either as once, few or many, or as a class for expanded clones.

NA TRBJ2-5 NA TRBV6-6 TGTGCCAGCACCCCGGACGGCGGAATCTTTCAAGAGACCCAGTACTTC CASTPDGGIFQETQYF
NA TRBJ2-1 NA TRBV6-5 TGTGCCAGCAGGCTGACAGTCTCCAGCGATGAGCAGTTCTTC CASRLTVSSDEQFF
few TRBJ1-6 NA TRBV3-1/TRBV3-2 TGTGCCAGCAGCAAGGACACGGGTGGGGATTCACCCCTCCACTTT CASSKDTGGDSPLHF
NA TRBJ1-1 NA TRBV10-3 TGTGCCATCAGTGAGGGTATTGAAGCTTTCTTT CAISEGIEAFF
NA TRBJ1-3 TRBD1 TRBV5-1 TGCGCCAGCAGCTTGGACGGACAGGCTGGAAACACCATATATTTT CASSLDGQAGNTIYF
once TRBJ2-1 NA TRBV5-4 TGTGCCAGCAGCTGGGGGGGGCCGGTCAATGAGCAGTTCTTC CASSWGGPVNEQFF
NA TRBJ1-6 NA TRBV12-5 TGTGCTAGTGGTTTGGTAGGCCTTTCACCCCTCCACTTT CASGLVGLSPLHF
NA TRBJ1-1 TRBD1 TRBV7-8 TGTGCCAGCAGCCGAGGACAGGGGGCAACTGAAGCTTTCTTT CASSRGQGATEAFF
NA TRBJ2-2 NA TRBV18 TGTGCCAGCTCACCATCTGCGGGGCCCACCGGGGAGCTGTTTTTT CASSPSAGPTGELFF
NA TRBJ2-3 NA TRBV7-9 TGTGCCAGCAGCCATCGAGGGGATACGCAGTATTTT CASSHRGDTQYF
few TRBJ2-7 NA TRBV4-3 TGCGCCAGCAGCCAAGATATGGATTCCTACGAGCAGTACTTC CASSQDMDSYEQYF
NA TRBJ1-1 NA TRBV28 TGTGCCAGCAGTTTAAGAGTTGAAGCTTTCTTT CASSLRVEAFF